The 17 T cell receptor beta chains reported below all come from one sample, sequenced in a study of graft-versus-host responses after intestinal transplantation. No antigen has been assigned to these receptors. The table came from immunoSEQ multiplex PCR; TCRdb's copy has only in-frame clones and leaves some out. The table has around 130,000 clones, approximately 90% seen once. The sample in question was unstimulated CD4+ T cells sorted from spleen or lymph node cells, obtained before intestinal transplant. The receptor set was obtained from a human donor who received an intestinal transplant.

The CDR3 reads CASSSQGATEAFF. The CDR3 DNA reads TGTGCCAGCAGCTCACAGGGGGCCACTGAAGCTTTCTTT. V and J are TRBV9 and TRBJ1-1; 9 positions agree with TRBD1. The V and J ends lost 4 bases and 4 bases, in that order; junction bases with no gene match: 2. CDR1 and CDR2 from the germline V gene are SGDLS and YYNGEE. There are 13 residues in the CDR3.

This chain uses TRBV6-5 with TRBJ1-1, with 8 bases fitting TRBD1. V lost 4 bases, J lost 5 bases, and 12 bases stayed unmatched. From germline, CDR1 is MNHEY and CDR2 SVGAGI. This CDR3 has 16 amino acids. The CDR3 DNA follows: TGTGCCAGCAGTTTTAGCCCACAGGGGGTGTTTACTGAAGCTTTCTTT. It translates to CASSFSPQGVFTEAFF.

This clone was counted only a few times. J is TRBJ1-5 and V is TRBV19; D may be TRBD1 (5 bases). Trimming stripped 3 bases from V and 0 bases from J, with 12 bases between. There are 16 residues in the CDR3. The germline gives CDR1 LNHDA, CDR2 SQIVND (reference sequence). CDR3 in amino acids: CASSIPRDVSNQPQHF. The CDR3 bases are TGTGCCAGTAGTATCCCCCGGGACGTTAGCAATCAGCCCCAGCATTTT.

The chain combines TRBV5-8 with TRBJ2-7, with 8 bases matching TRBD1. Germline assignment: CDR1 SGHTS and CDR2 YDEGEE. J was trimmed by 2 bases and V by 5 bases; bases with no gene match: 6. The CDR3 has 14 residues. CDR3 in amino acids: CASRDRGKTYEQYF. CDR3 DNA sequence: TGTGCCAGCAGAGACAGGGGAAAGACCTACGAGCAGTACTTC. Variable domain in full (rest from reference TRBV5-8 and TRBJ2-7): EAGVTQSPTHLIKTRGQQATLRCSPISGHTSVYWYQQALGLGLQFLLWYDEGEERNRGNFPPRFSGRQFPNYSSELNVNALELEDSALYLCASRDRGKTYEQYFGPGTRLTVT.

Worth noting for this clone: At one of its ends the junction is not consistent with the germline gene, which may arise from a read error. This chain joins TRBV2 and TRBJ2-3, with 9 bases fitting TRBD1. CDR3 size: 12 residues. CDR1 and CDR2 from the germline V gene are SNHLY and FYNNEI. CDR3 residues: CASTWGDRVLTF. The CDR3 coding sequence is TGTGCCAGCACCTGGGGGGACAGGGTACTGACATTT.

This sequence joins TRBV9 and TRBJ1-5; D is uncertain. The CDR3 covers 15 residues. The germline V gene encodes CDR1 SGDLS and CDR2 YYNGEE. V dropped 2 bases and J dropped 6 bases, with 15 bases sitting between them. The CDR3: CASSVDSGGFQPQHF. In DNA form, the CDR3 reads TGTGCCAGCAGCGTTGACTCGGGAGGGTTTCAGCCCCAGCATTTT.

The rearrangement uses TRBV19 and TRBJ1-5; a weak D match, TRBD1 (5 bases). The CDR3 consists of 17 residues. Germline CDR1 reads LNHDA; CDR2 reads SQIVND (reference sequence). V lost 7 bases and J 0 bases, leaving 19 bases between the germline ends. CDR3 protein: CASTTGTRTYSNQPQHF. The CDR3 nucleotides read TGTGCCAGTACGACCGGGACGCGAACGTATAGCAATCAGCCCCAGCATTTT.

This chain links TRBV5-1 with TRBJ1-4; 7 bases fit TRBD1. The V and J ends lost 4 bases and 5 bases, in that order; junction bases with no gene match: 8. Germline V gene lookup returns CDR1 SGHRS and CDR2 YFSETQ. The CDR3 loop spans 15 amino acids. The CDR3 bases are TGCGCCAGCAGCGTAGCCACAGGGGTGAATGAAAAACTGTTTTTT. Residues: CASSVATGVNEKLFF.

The chain combines TRBV10-3 with TRBJ2-1; D is perhaps TRBD1 or TRBD2 (5 bases each). Germline V CDR1 and CDR2: ENHRY, SYGVKD. The CDR3 runs to 12 residues. V was cut by 8 bases and J by 12 bases, with 17 bases left in between. For the CDR3, the DNA is TGTGCCATCGGGGTCCCTGGGGGTGGGCAGTTCTTC. This gives the protein CAIGVPGGGQFF.

This chain connects TRBV5-1 to TRBJ2-1; D remains ambiguous. This CDR3 is 15 amino acids long. V was shortened by 0 bases and J by 0 bases, with 7 bases between the two germline ends. The germline CDR1 and CDR2 sequences are SGHRS and YFSETQ. In nucleotides, the CDR3 is TGCGCCAGCAGCTTGGGTACCAGCTCCTACAATGAGCAGTTCTTC. Protein: CASSLGTSSYNEQFF.

The chain employs TRBV19 and TRBJ1-5; D perhaps matches TRBD1 (5 bases). V was pared by 6 bases and J by 2 bases, with 17 bases between. CDR1 and CDR2 (germline): LNHDA, SQIVND (reference sequence). This CDR3 spans 16 amino acids. The CDR3 region is CASSNIVGRGNQPQHF. The CDR3 nucleotides read TGTGCCAGTAGCAATATCGTGGGACGGGGCAATCAGCCCCAGCATTTT. The entire variable domain, with the rest obtained from reference TRBV19 and TRBJ1-5, is as follows: DGGITQSPKYLFRKEGQNVTLSCEQNLNHDAMYWYRQDPGQGLRLIYYSQIVNDFQKGDIAEGYSVSREKKESFPLTVTSAQKNPTAFYLCASSNIVGRGNQPQHFGDGTRLSIL.

V and J are TRBV7-9 and TRBJ1-6; maybe TRBD1 (6 bases). The CDR3 loop spans 13 amino acids. V was trimmed by 8 bases and J by 8 bases, leaving 13 bases between them. Germline lookup yields CDR1 SEHNR and CDR2 FQNEAQ (reference sequence). Here the CDR3 reads CASGARGDSPLHF. The CDR3 DNA follows: TGTGCCAGCGGAGCCAGGGGAGATTCACCCCTCCACTTT.

The J gene is TRBJ1-6, the V gene TRBV6-1; a weak D match, TRBD1 (6 bases). Looked up from germline, CDR1 is MNHNS and CDR2 is SASEGT. CDR3 length equals 18 residues. Trimming took 0 bases from V and 10 from J, leaving 22 bases between them. The CDR3 DNA reads TGTGCCAGCAGTGAAGCGGGGGGCTGGGGTGGCTTAGGGTCACCCCTCCACTTT. It specifies CASSEAGGWGGLGSPLHF.

This clone has only one observation. The chain is built from TRBV30 and TRBJ2-1; D tentatively fits TRBD1 or TRBD2 (6 bases each). Germline CDR1 reads GTSNPN; CDR2 reads SVGIG (reference sequence). Trimming removed 0 bases at V and 12 bases at J, with 9 bases between. The CDR3 is 11 residues long. CDR3 sequence: CAWSVGGWQFF. The CDR3 nucleotides are TGTGCCTGGAGTGTAGGGGGGTGGCAGTTCTTC.

This clone appeared a single time. The genes are TRBV9 and TRBJ2-3; no definite D call. The CDR3 runs 14 residues. Trimming took off 0 bases at V and 1 base at J, with 6 bases between the two ends. Per germline, CDR1 SGDLS and CDR2 YYNGEE. DNA for the CDR3: TGTGCCAGCAGCGTAGGCCTCGGCACAGATACGCAGTATTTT. Encoded protein: CASSVGLGTDTQYF.

V and J are TRBV19 and TRBJ1-2, with D unresolved. CDR1 and CDR2 from the germline V gene are LNHDA and SQIVND (reference sequence). This CDR3 comprises 12 residues. The V end lost 2 bases, the J end lost 8 bases, and 9 bases lay between the germline ends. The CDR3 coding sequence is TGTGCCAGTAGTATACGGGGTGGGGGCTACACCTTC. Residues: CASSIRGGGYTF.

The gene calls are TRBV5-6 and TRBJ2-3; D possibly matches TRBD1 or TRBD2 (5 bases each). The CDR3 is 14 amino acids. Trimming stripped 0 bases from V and 3 bases from J, with 8 bases between. Germline V gives CDR1 SGHDT, CDR2 YYEEEE. CDR3 in DNA: TGTGCCAGCAGCTTGGCGGGGCGTACAGATACGCAGTATTTT. It codes for CASSLAGRTDTQYF.